This record covers a single TCR beta chain. What it binds is not known. The entry originates in a study of cytomegalovirus exposure and HLA in healthy donors. The repertoire was sequenced with immunoSEQ multiplex PCR; TCRdb's copy has only in-frame clones and lacks some. Of more than 200,000 clones in the sample, roughly 87% are singletons; the top ten hold 12%. Regarding the study as a whole: The classifier reportedly diagnosed cytomegalovirus status with high specificity and sensitivity. Among the CMV-associated chains, a few were confirmed in vitro as specific for CMV antigens. The finding came from a later analysis; first-cohort TCR clusters tended to co-occur in the 120 or so validation repertoires.

The donors were members of the validation cohort, which comprised roughly 120 subjects and was separate from the first cohort of roughly 700 subjects. Germline-derived CDR1 and CDR2 are SGDLS and YYNGEE. CDR3 length: 14 residues. V was shortened by 0 bases and J by 5 bases, with 11 bases between the two germline ends. This receptor was taken from a man between 18 and 29 years old in good health and CMV-seropositive. Source material: PBMCs. This chain links TRBV9 with TRBJ2-5; D may be TRBD1 or TRBD2 (5 bases each). The CDR3, as DNA: TGTGCCAGCAGCGTAGGGGTGGGACGGGAGACCCAGTACTTC. Its translation is CASSVGVGRETQYF.